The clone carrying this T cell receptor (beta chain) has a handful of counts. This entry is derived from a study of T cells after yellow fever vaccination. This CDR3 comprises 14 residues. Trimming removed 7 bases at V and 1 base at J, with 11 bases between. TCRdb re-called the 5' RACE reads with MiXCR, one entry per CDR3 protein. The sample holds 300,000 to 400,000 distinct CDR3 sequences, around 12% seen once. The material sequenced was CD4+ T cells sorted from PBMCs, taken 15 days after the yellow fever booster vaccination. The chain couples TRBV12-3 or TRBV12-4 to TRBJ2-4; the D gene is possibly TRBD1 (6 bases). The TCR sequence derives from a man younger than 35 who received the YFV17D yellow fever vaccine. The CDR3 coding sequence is TGTGCCAGCAATGGCAGGGGTGCCAAAAACATTCAGTACTTC. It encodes CASNGRGAKNIQYF.